A single sample gave rise to the 18 T cell receptor beta chains below, sequenced in a study of T cells after yellow fever vaccination. TCRdb redid the calling of the 5' RACE reads with MiXCR, one entry per CDR3 protein. The sample has under 600,000 distinct CDR3 sequences, just over 20% seen once. Sequencing used PBMCs, obtained less than 25 days after the first yellow fever vaccination. The receptors were sampled from a man aged 18 to 35 who received the YFV17D yellow fever vaccine.

The rearrangement links TRBV7-3 to TRBJ2-3; the D is unclear. Looked up from germline, CDR1 is SGHTA and CDR2 is FQGTGA. This CDR3 contains 16 residues. V was shortened by 2 bases and J by 0 bases, with 12 bases between the two germline ends. The CDR3 sequence is CASSLGVACSTDTQYF. CDR3 in DNA: TGTGCCAGCAGCTTAGGCGTAGCTTGTAGCACAGATACGCAGTATTTT.

This clonotype was seen more than once but under ten times. DNA of the CDR3: TGTGCCAGCACCACCCCTGGGGCGGATCGTCGGGGCTACACCTTC. This sequence encodes CASTTPGADRRGYTF. V is TRBV7-9 and J is TRBJ1-2, with D tentatively TRBD1 (5 bases). The V end was cut by 7 bases, the J end by 8 bases, with 23 bases between. The CDR3 consists of 15 residues. CDR1 and CDR2 (germline): SEHNR, FQNEAQ (reference sequence). Full variable domain (rest looked up from reference TRBV7-9 and TRBJ1-2): DTGVSQNPRHKITKRGQNVTFRCDPISEHNRLYWYRQTLGQGPEFLTYFQNEAQLEKSRLLSDRFSAERPKGSFSTLEIQRTEQGDSAMYLCASTTPGADRRGYTFGSGTRLTVV.

This clonotype has a count of ten or more. The chain has TRBV7-9 and TRBJ1-4; 9 bases align to TRBD1. Germline assignment: CDR1 SEHNR and CDR2 FQNEAQ (reference sequence). This CDR3 contains 14 residues. V gave up 7 bases and J gave up 6 bases; unmatched junction bases: 6. CDR3 sequence reads: CASTPGQGDEKLFF. The CDR3 coding sequence is TGTGCCAGCACCCCGGGACAGGGAGATGAAAAACTGTTTTTT.

This clonotype was counted between two and nine times. The chain recombines TRBV5-1 with TRBJ2-3, with D perhaps matching TRBD2 (6 bases). This CDR3 has 16 residues. CDR1 and CDR2 from the germline V gene are SGHRS and YFSETQ. The V end was cut by 4 bases, the J end by 2 bases, with 17 bases between. CDR3 amino acids: CASSGRDFDSTDTQYF. The CDR3 DNA follows: TGCGCCAGCAGCGGGCGGGACTTTGATTCCACAGATACGCAGTATTTT.

The chain is built from TRBV5-1 and TRBJ2-5; D not resolved. The CDR3 runs to 13 residues. V was clipped by 7 bases and J by 4 bases, with 14 bases between them. The V gene's germline CDR1 is SGHRS and CDR2 YFSETQ. CDR3 in amino acids: CASYSGSGETQYF. In nucleotides, the CDR3 is TGCGCCAGCTATTCGGGTTCCGGAGAGACCCAGTACTTC.

The J gene is TRBJ2-5, the V gene TRBV9, with D possibly matching TRBD1 (5 bases). The CDR3 covers 14 residues. Germline assignment: CDR1 SGDLS and CDR2 YYNGEE. Between the trimmed V and J ends, which lost 4 bases and 5 bases, there was a span of 15 bases. CDR3 in DNA: TGTGCCAGCAGCCCCAGGCAGGGCCCGGAGACCCAGTACTTC. It codes for CASSPRQGPETQYF.

This chain uses TRBV4-3 with TRBJ1-5; D may be TRBD1 (6 bases). Trimming took off 2 bases at V and 3 bases at J, with 14 bases between the two ends. The germline gives CDR1 LGHNA, CDR2 YSLEER. There are 16 residues in the CDR3. The CDR3, as DNA: TGCGCCAGCAGCCAAAATTTCGGACAGCTCAATCAGCCCCAGCATTTT. Its protein is CASSQNFGQLNQPQHF.

This clonotype turned up a few times. The gene calls are TRBV12-3 or TRBV12-4 and TRBJ2-7; D remains ambiguous. The CDR3 is 12 amino acids. Trimming shortened V by 1 base and J by 3 bases, and 4 bases separated the two germline ends. CDR3: CASSLGHYEQYV. The CDR3 DNA follows: TGTGCCAGCAGTTTAGGACACTACGAGCAGTACGTC.

The chain links TRBV5-5 to TRBJ2-1, with 7 bases that match TRBD2. The CDR3 spans 15 residues. CDR1 and CDR2 from the germline V gene are SGHKS and YYEKEE (reference sequence). Unmatched junction bases numbered 3, after V lost 3 bases and J lost 0 bases. The CDR3 coding sequence is TGTGCCAGCAGCTGGGAGGGGAGCTCCTACAATGAGCAGTTCTTC. This codes for CASSWEGSSYNEQFF.

J is TRBJ1-1 and V is TRBV29-1, with D perhaps TRBD1 (6 bases). This CDR3 spans 13 amino acids. Trimming stripped 6 bases from V and 1 base from J, with 12 bases between. Per the germline V gene, CDR1 is SQVTM and CDR2 is ANQGSEA. The CDR3 spells CSVGGQRNTEAFF. DNA of the CDR3: TGCAGCGTCGGGGGACAAAGGAACACTGAAGCTTTCTTT.

The V call is TRBV7-2, the J call TRBJ1-4, with a weak D call TRBD1 (6 bases). The V end lost 8 bases, the J end lost 3 bases, and 10 bases lay between the germline ends. The CDR3 has 13 residues. CDR1 is SGHTA, CDR2 FQGNSA, per germline. The CDR3 loop reads CASLRTANEKLFF. The CDR3 DNA reads as TGTGCCAGCCTGAGGACAGCTAATGAAAAACTGTTTTTT.

The chain links TRBV27 to TRBJ2-5; D gene unclear. This CDR3 comprises 13 residues. In germline, CDR1 is MNHEY, CDR2 SMNVEV (reference sequence). The V gene lost 3 bases and the J gene lost 5 bases, with 10 bases spanning the gap. Here the CDR3 reads CASSFGVGETQYF. CDR3 coding DNA: TGTGCCAGCAGTTTTGGGGTAGGGGAGACCCAGTACTTC.

The sample holds a few counts of this clonotype. A junction end diverges from the germline sequence, so it may reflect a read error. The chain joins TRBV30 to TRBJ2-3, with 9 bases lining up with TRBD2. The V gene's germline CDR1 is GTSNPN and CDR2 SVGIG (reference sequence). This CDR3 is built from 15 residues. CDR3: CAWSPSGTSRDTQYF. The DNA of the CDR3 is TGTGCCTGGAGTCCCTCCGGGACTAGCAGAGATACGCAGTATTTT.

This clonotype showed up just a few times. J is TRBJ2-7 and V is TRBV12-3 or TRBV12-4, with no clear D. V gave up 6 bases and J gave up 6 bases, with 12 bases separating them. This CDR3 is built from 12 residues. The chain's CDR3 is CASSQARTEQYV. CDR3 DNA: TGTGCCAGCAGCCAGGCTAGAACCGAGCAGTACGTC.

This rearrangement joins TRBV6-5 to TRBJ1-6; D ambiguous. The germline CDR1 and CDR2 sequences are MNHEY and SVGAGI. The CDR3 consists of 15 residues. V was clipped by 3 bases and J by 10 bases, with 16 bases between them. The CDR3, as DNA: TGTGCCAGCAGTTATCAATTGGGTCTTAGATCACCCCTCCACTTT. Its translation is CASSYQLGLRSPLHF.

The CDR3 region is CASSLALHSNQPQHF. Written as DNA, the CDR3 is TGTGCCAGCAGCTTAGCGCTCCACAGCAATCAGCCCCAGCATTTT. The chain joins TRBV7-2 to TRBJ1-5; D remains ambiguous. V lost 0 bases to trimming and J lost 1 base, with 7 bases between them. CDR1 SGHTA and CDR2 FQGNSA come from the germline V gene. CDR3 length: 15 residues.

This chain uses TRBV14 with TRBJ2-1; 7 bases match TRBD1. This CDR3 contains 19 residues. Trimming cost V 0 bases and J 1 base; bases outside gene matches: 12. Germline loops: CDR1 SGHDN, CDR2 FVKESK. In DNA form, the CDR3 reads TGTGCCAGCAGCCAAGAGACAGGGTCTACCCTTATTTCCTACAATGAGCAGTTCTTC. Translation: CASSQETGSTLISYNEQFF.

The chain carries TRBV12-3 or TRBV12-4 and TRBJ1-4, with TRBD1 matching 11 bases. Trimming cost V 8 bases and J 7 bases; bases outside gene matches: 6. The CDR3 covers 14 residues. The CDR3 is CASGQGAIGEKLFF. CDR3 DNA: TGTGCCAGCGGACAGGGGGCGATAGGTGAAAAACTGTTTTTT.